This is a list of T cell receptor beta chains from one sample in a study of shared clonotypes between healthy human individuals. The repertoire was sequenced with immunoSEQ multiplex PCR; TCRdb's copy has only in-frame clones and lacks some. Altogether 2 million to 2.5 million clones are present, 90% to 96% being singletons, with the ten largest covering roughly 0.13%. Source material: naive CD4+ T cells sorted from blood. These TCRs come from a young man in good health. Each CDR3 is given with its conserved first and last residue. A D gene is named only where the DNA matches it firmly. The size field is filled for only some rows; it gives once, few, many or a size class.

v_call: TRBV2; clone_size: NA; j_call: TRBJ1-5; d_call: NA; cdr3_aa: CASRDTGNQPQHF; cdr3_nt: TGTGCCAGCAGGGACACCGGCAATCAGCCCCAGCATTTT
v_call: TRBV4-1; clone_size: once; j_call: TRBJ2-7; d_call: NA; cdr3_aa: CASSQETGWGGEQYF; cdr3_nt: TGCGCCAGCAGCCAAGAAACAGGGTGGGGAGGGGAGCAGTACTTC
v_call: TRBV28; clone_size: NA; j_call: TRBJ1-4; d_call: NA; cdr3_aa: CASSASGTLGEKLFF; cdr3_nt: TGTGCCAGCAGTGCCTCCGGGACCCTAGGTGAAAAACTGTTTTTT
v_call: TRBV9; clone_size: NA; j_call: TRBJ2-5; d_call: TRBD2; cdr3_aa: CASSGTSTETQYF; cdr3_nt: TGTGCCAGCAGCGGGACTAGCACTGAGACCCAGTACTTC
v_call: TRBV7-9; clone_size: NA; j_call: TRBJ1-6; d_call: TRBD1; cdr3_aa: CASSLTGVDVWTYNSPLHF; cdr3_nt: TGTGCCAGCAGCTTGACAGGGGTAGATGTATGGACCTATAATTCACCCCTCCACTTT
v_call: TRBV19; clone_size: NA; j_call: TRBJ1-2; d_call: TRBD1; cdr3_aa: CASSIRTGINYGYTF; cdr3_nt: TGTGCCAGTAGTATTCGGACAGGGATAAACTATGGCTACACCTTC
v_call: TRBV29-1; clone_size: NA; j_call: TRBJ2-5; d_call: TRBD2; cdr3_aa: CSVEVGGTGTQYF; cdr3_nt: TGCAGCGTTGAAGTGGGGGGGACGGGGACCCAGTACTTC
v_call: TRBV7-9; clone_size: NA; j_call: TRBJ2-2; d_call: TRBD1; cdr3_aa: CASSVRDRENTGELFF; cdr3_nt: TGTGCCAGCAGCGTCCGGGACAGGGAGAACACCGGGGAGCTGTTTTTT
v_call: TRBV18; clone_size: NA; j_call: TRBJ1-1; d_call: NA; cdr3_aa: CASSRENRDGTEAFF; cdr3_nt: TGTGCCAGCTCACGAGAAAACAGGGACGGCACTGAAGCTTTCTTT
v_call: TRBV11-2; clone_size: NA; j_call: TRBJ2-7; d_call: TRBD2; cdr3_aa: CASSLAGTSGTHPYEQYF; cdr3_nt: TGTGCCAGCAGCTTAGCCGGGACTAGCGGGACTCACCCTTACGAGCAGTACTTC
v_call: TRBV6-6; clone_size: NA; j_call: TRBJ2-2; d_call: TRBD2; cdr3_aa: CAILFTSGQVGGELFF; cdr3_nt: TGTGCCATCCTATTTACTAGCGGGCAGGTTGGCGGGGAGCTGTTTTTT
v_call: TRBV6-5; clone_size: NA; j_call: TRBJ1-2; d_call: NA; cdr3_aa: CASRRISNYGYTF; cdr3_nt: TGTGCCAGCAGAAGGATTTCTAACTATGGCTACACCTTC
v_call: TRBV7-9; clone_size: NA; j_call: TRBJ2-2; d_call: NA; cdr3_aa: CASSPQTSGTGELFF; cdr3_nt: TGTGCCAGCAGCCCTCAGACCTCGGGCACCGGGGAGCTGTTTTTT
v_call: TRBV18; clone_size: NA; j_call: TRBJ1-6; d_call: NA; cdr3_aa: CASSPDLGSPLHF; cdr3_nt: TGTGCCAGCTCACCCGACTTAGGTTCACCCCTCCACTTT
v_call: TRBV19; clone_size: NA; j_call: TRBJ2-5; d_call: TRBD1; cdr3_aa: CASSIGDRDPGTQYF; cdr3_nt: TGTGCCAGTAGTATAGGTGACAGGGACCCGGGGACCCAGTACTTC
v_call: TRBV10-3; clone_size: NA; j_call: TRBJ1-2; d_call: NA; cdr3_aa: CAISEDAGGYGYTF; cdr3_nt: TGTGCCATCAGTGAGGATGCCGGAGGCTATGGCTACACCTTC
v_call: TRBV29-1; clone_size: NA; j_call: TRBJ2-7; d_call: TRBD2; cdr3_aa: CSPKIHAWTSGGYEQYF; cdr3_nt: TGCAGCCCCAAAATCCATGCGTGGACTAGCGGGGGGTACGAGCAGTACTTC
v_call: TRBV7-9; clone_size: NA; j_call: TRBJ2-5; d_call: NA; cdr3_aa: CASSLLTPRAGGETQYF; cdr3_nt: TGTGCCAGCAGCCTTTTGACCCCCAGGGCGGGTGGCGAGACCCAGTACTTC
v_call: TRBV10-1; clone_size: NA; j_call: TRBJ2-5; d_call: NA; cdr3_aa: CASSESSAQETQYF; cdr3_nt: TGCGCCAGCAGTGAGTCCAGTGCGCAAGAGACCCAGTACTTC
v_call: TRBV25-1; clone_size: NA; j_call: TRBJ2-2; d_call: NA; cdr3_aa: CASSENSRLTGELFF; cdr3_nt: TGTGCCAGCAGTGAAAATAGTCGCCTCACCGGGGAGCTGTTTTTT
v_call: TRBV7-2; clone_size: NA; j_call: TRBJ2-7; d_call: TRBD1; cdr3_aa: CASSLGQGNREQYF; cdr3_nt: TGTGCCAGCAGCTTGGGACAGGGGAATCGCGAGCAGTACTTC
v_call: TRBV11-3; clone_size: NA; j_call: TRBJ2-1; d_call: NA; cdr3_aa: CASSLDGNNEQFF; cdr3_nt: TGTGCCAGCAGTCTCGACGGGAACAATGAGCAGTTCTTC
v_call: TRBV19; clone_size: NA; j_call: TRBJ2-2; d_call: TRBD1; cdr3_aa: CASRPGTGEMAGELFF; cdr3_nt: TGTGCCTCACGACCCGGGACAGGGGAAATGGCCGGGGAGCTGTTTTTT
v_call: TRBV30; clone_size: NA; j_call: TRBJ1-2; d_call: TRBD1; cdr3_aa: CAWSVGQGGYTF; cdr3_nt: TGTGCCTGGAGTGTAGGACAGGGCGGCTACACCTTC
v_call: TRBV18; clone_size: NA; j_call: TRBJ2-5; d_call: NA; cdr3_aa: CASSPPLGSQTQYF; cdr3_nt: TGTGCCAGCTCACCACCACTCGGGTCCCAGACCCAGTACTTC
v_call: TRBV2; clone_size: NA; j_call: TRBJ2-1; d_call: TRBD2; cdr3_aa: CASKEVAGGNEQFF; cdr3_nt: TGTGCCAGCAAGGAGGTAGCGGGAGGCAATGAGCAGTTCTTC
v_call: TRBV30; clone_size: NA; j_call: TRBJ2-5; d_call: TRBD2; cdr3_aa: CAGGTSGGHYQETQYF; cdr3_nt: TGTGCTGGAGGTACTAGCGGGGGCCACTACCAAGAGACCCAGTACTTC
v_call: TRBV2; clone_size: NA; j_call: TRBJ2-1; d_call: TRBD2; cdr3_aa: CASKGGSSYNEQFF; cdr3_nt: TGTGCCAGCAAAGGCGGGAGCTCCTACAATGAGCAGTTCTTC